Listed here are 26 T cell receptor beta chains from one sample, sequenced in a study of blood T cell repertoires in COVID-19. Clones were sequenced by immunoSEQ multiplex PCR, and TCRdb holds only the in-frame ones, with some missing. This table has some 90,000 clones, roughly 80% appearing once. The sequencing sample was made of peripheral blood. These receptors all come from a man in his 60s with acute or convalescent COVID-19.

The table lists this clone with a count of one. The chain combines TRBV3-1 (or the pseudogene TRBV3-2) with TRBJ2-7; no definite D call. The CDR3 contains 13 residues. Trimming pared 3 bases from V and 4 bases from J, leaving 10 bases between. CDR1 is LGHDT, CDR2 YNNKEL, per germline (reference sequence). The CDR3 reads CASSHPSSYEQYF. The CDR3 DNA reads as TGTGCCAGCAGCCACCCGAGTTCGTACGAGCAGTACTTC.

The chain links TRBV30 to TRBJ1-6; D unclear. Trimming cost V 4 bases and J 7 bases, with 11 bases left between them. Germline-derived CDR1 and CDR2 are GTSNPN and SVGIG (reference sequence). The CDR3 runs to 13 residues. CDR3: CAWNSPRNSPLHF. In DNA, the CDR3 is TGTGCCTGGAATTCACCGAGAAATTCACCCCTCCACTTT.

This chain connects TRBV9 to TRBJ1-1; TRBD1 matches 9 bases. With V trimmed by 8 bases and J by 3 bases, 11 bases remained unmatched. From germline, CDR1 is SGDLS and CDR2 YYNGEE. This CDR3 has 15 amino acids. CDR3 region: CASRRTGGRDTEAFF. The CDR3 DNA reads as TGTGCCAGTCGAAGAACAGGGGGCAGGGACACTGAAGCTTTCTTT.

The genes are TRBV28 and TRBJ2-7; no reliable D call. The CDR3 runs to 13 residues. CDR1 and CDR2 from the germline V gene are MDHEN and SYDVKM. V was clipped by 5 bases and J by 2 bases, with 10 bases between them. CDR3 residues: CASSLLGPYEQYF. The CDR3 DNA is TGTGCCAGCAGTCTCCTTGGGCCCTACGAGCAGTACTTC. The whole variable domain, filled in from reference TRBV28 and TRBJ2-7, reads DVKVTQSSRYLVKRTGEKVFLECVQDMDHENMFWYRQDPGLGLRLIYFSYDVKMKEKGDIPEGYSVSREKKERFSLILESASTNQTSMYLCASSLLGPYEQYFGPGTRLTVT.

The rearrangement uses TRBV7-2 and TRBJ2-4; D is perhaps TRBD1 (7 bases). The CDR3 has 17 amino acids. V was trimmed by 0 bases and J by 6 bases, leaving 18 bases between them. CDR1 is SGHTA, CDR2 FQGNSA, per germline. The CDR3 DNA follows: TGTGCCAGCAGCTTAGCCCCAGGGGGGTTAATCTCAAACATTCAGTACTTC. Its protein product is CASSLAPGGLISNIQYF.

The chain has TRBV12-5 and TRBJ2-1; TRBD2 matches 13 bases. CDR1 is LGHNT and CDR2 is FRNRAP in the germline V gene. V lost 6 bases to trimming and J lost 3 bases; unmatched junction nucleotides: 8. The CDR3 contains 17 residues. CDR3 sequence: CASGKGTSGRVYNEQFF. As DNA, the CDR3 is TGTGCTAGTGGCAAAGGAACTAGCGGGAGGGTCTACAATGAGCAGTTCTTC.

V usage is TRBV5-5 and J usage is TRBJ1-3; no clear D gene. Germline assignment: CDR1 SGHKS and CDR2 YYEKEE (reference sequence). The CDR3 length is 14 residues. V lost 0 bases and J lost 4, with 8 bases in between. The CDR3 sequence is CASSLAGSGNTIYF. The CDR3 coding sequence is TGTGCCAGCAGCTTGGCCGGGTCGGGAAACACCATATATTTT.

The chain combines TRBV9 with TRBJ1-6; TRBD1 matches at 7 bases. Germline assignment: CDR1 SGDLS and CDR2 YYNGEE. CDR3 length equals 15 residues. V was clipped by 0 bases and J by 10 bases; unmatched bases: 7. CDR3 residues: CASSVDLQGGSPLHF. The DNA of the CDR3 is TGTGCCAGCAGCGTAGATTTGCAGGGGGGATCACCCCTCCACTTT.

This clone was recorded a few times. The chain carries TRBV29-1 and TRBJ1-1; D may be TRBD1 (5 bases). Per germline, CDR1 SQVTM and CDR2 ANQGSEA. Trimming removed 2 bases at V and 1 base at J, with 11 bases between. The CDR3 runs 14 residues. The CDR3 loop reads CSVELGLPNTEAFF. DNA for the CDR3: TGCAGCGTTGAATTGGGACTCCCGAACACTGAAGCTTTCTTT.

The rearrangement uses TRBV7-2 and TRBJ2-2; 8 bases are shared with TRBD2. The V and J ends lost 5 bases and 1 base, in that order; junction bases with no gene match: 12. This CDR3 has 18 residues. CDR1 is SGHTA and CDR2 is FQGNSA in the germline V gene. Here the CDR3 DNA reads TGTGCCAGCAGCCCCCAGCGGGGTAGCGGGATGAACACCGGGGAGCTGTTTTTT. Protein: CASSPQRGSGMNTGELFF.

This clone was seen a single time. The V and J genes are TRBV14 and TRBJ2-7; D ambiguous. The V and J ends lost 0 bases and 3 bases respectively, with 12 bases between them. CDR1 SGHDN and CDR2 FVKESK come from the germline V gene. The CDR3 sequence is 15 residues long. CDR3 DNA sequence: TGTGCCAGCAGCCAAGATCAGAGGTCGATCTACGAGCAGTACTTC. It encodes CASSQDQRSIYEQYF.

The chain couples TRBV10-3 to TRBJ1-2; the D gene is possibly TRBD1 (6 bases). The CDR3 covers 13 residues. V was trimmed by 3 bases and J by 4 bases, leaving 9 bases between them. Germline CDR1 and CDR2: ENHRY and SYGVKD. This chain's CDR3 is CAISDARGYGYTF. In DNA, the CDR3 is TGTGCCATCAGTGATGCCAGGGGCTATGGCTACACCTTC.

The rearrangement uses TRBV12-3 or TRBV12-4 and TRBJ2-5; tentative D call: TRBD2 (5 bases). Trimming took off 6 bases at V and 9 bases at J, with 14 bases between the two ends. The CDR3 has 12 amino acids. CDR3 protein: CASRLQLRAQYF. In DNA, the CDR3 is TGTGCCAGCAGACTACAACTGCGGGCCCAGTACTTC.

The chain couples TRBV6-6 to TRBJ2-7; 9 bases fit TRBD1. This CDR3 is built from 14 residues. Trimming at V came to 6 bases and at J to 3 bases, leaving 6 bases not matched to a gene. From germline, CDR1 is MNHNY and CDR2 SVGAGI (reference sequence). The DNA of the CDR3 is TGTGCCAGCAGGAGTACAGGGGGCGGCTACGAGCAGTACTTC. It codes for CASRSTGGGYEQYF.

This chain links TRBV11-2 with TRBJ1-2, with 8 bases fitting TRBD1. This CDR3 contains 14 residues. Germline V CDR1 and CDR2: SGHAT, FQNNGV. V lost 1 base, J lost 7 bases, and 5 bases stayed unmatched. CDR3 nucleotides: TGTGCCAGCAGCTTAGTCGCAGGGGGCAGTGGCTACACCTTC. It encodes CASSLVAGGSGYTF.

The V call is TRBV10-2, the J call TRBJ2-2, with 7 bases identical to TRBD2. Trimming removed 7 bases from V and 6 bases from J; junction bases left unmatched: 8. Per germline, CDR1 WSHSY and CDR2 SAAADI. This CDR3 has 14 amino acids. CDR3: CASNTARGAGELFF. As DNA, the CDR3 is TGCGCCAGCAACACGGCCCGGGGGGCCGGGGAGCTGTTTTTT.

This sequence joins TRBV18 and TRBJ1-2; 7 nucleotides align to TRBD1. This CDR3 is 15 amino acids long. V lost 4 bases to trimming and J lost 4 bases; unmatched junction nucleotides: 9. CDR1 KGHSH and CDR2 LQKENI come from the germline V gene. In nucleotides, the CDR3 is TGTGCCAGCTCACAGAATACAGGGGCGGGCTATGGCTACACCTTC. Residues: CASSQNTGAGYGYTF. Using reference TRBV18 and TRBJ1-2 for the parts outside the CDR3, the full variable domain is NAGVMQNPRHLVRRRGQEARLRCSPMKGHSHVYWYRQLPEEGLKFMVYLQKENIIDESGMPKERFSAEFPKEGPSILRIQQVVRGDSAAYFCASSQNTGAGYGYTFGSGTRLTVV.

The V gene is TRBV24-1, the J gene TRBJ2-4; TRBD2 might be the D (5 bases). The CDR3 has 14 residues. Germline lookup yields CDR1 KGHDR and CDR2 SFDVKD. Trimming pared 4 bases from V and 1 base from J, leaving 7 bases between. The CDR3 DNA reads TGTGCCACCAGTGAGCGAGGGGCCAAAAACATTCAGTACTTC. It translates to CATSERGAKNIQYF.

The chain has TRBV29-1 and TRBJ2-7; possible D gene TRBD2, 6 bases. CDR3 length: 13 residues. The germline V gene has CDR1 SQVTM and CDR2 ANQGSEA. With 3 bases removed from V and 8 bases from J, the gap between germline ends came to 17 bases. The CDR3 sequence is CSVDAGIGTQQYF. The CDR3 nucleotides read TGCAGCGTTGATGCGGGTATAGGGACTCAGCAGTACTTC.

The chain carries TRBV4-3 and TRBJ2-5; 8 bases fit TRBD2. Unmatched junction bases numbered 8, after V lost 3 bases and J lost 5 bases. Germline CDR1 reads LGHNA; CDR2 reads YSLEER. This CDR3 has 15 residues. This chain's CDR3 is CASSQNLAGGETQYF. The CDR3, as DNA: TGCGCCAGCAGCCAGAATCTTGCGGGGGGCGAGACCCAGTACTTC.

The chain has TRBV6-2 or TRBV6-3 and TRBJ2-5; 7 bases match TRBD1. The CDR3 extends over 13 amino acids. Germline CDR1 reads MNHEY; CDR2 reads SVGEGT. V lost 6 bases and J lost 1; bases outside the gene matches: 2. In DNA, the CDR3 is TGTGCCAGCAGCCGACAGGGCCAAGAGACCCAGTACTTC. This translates into CASSRQGQETQYF.

Here the CDR3 DNA reads TGTGCCAGCACCCGGGGGTGGGGGAACACCGGGGAGCTGTTTTTT. Translation gives CASTRGWGNTGELFF. The chain has TRBV11-3 and TRBJ2-2, with a weak D call TRBD2 (6 bases). CDR1 and CDR2 (germline): SGHNT, YENEEA. This CDR3 has 15 amino acids. V shed 7 bases and J shed 1 base, with 13 bases lying between them.

This chain uses TRBV7-2 with TRBJ1-6; D perhaps matches TRBD1 (5 bases). Trimming shortened V by 2 bases and J by 9 bases, and 11 bases separated the two germline ends. The length of the CDR3 is 14 residues. Germline lookup yields CDR1 SGHTA and CDR2 FQGNSA. CDR3 sequence: CASSLRTGSSPLHF. Here the CDR3 DNA reads TGTGCCAGCAGCTTACGAACAGGAAGTTCACCCCTCCACTTT. The entire variable domain, with the rest obtained from reference TRBV7-2 and TRBJ1-6, is as follows: GAGVSQSPSNKVTEKGKDVELRCDPISGHTALYWYRQSLGQGLEFLIYFQGNSAPDKSGLPSDRFSAERTGGSVSTLTIQRTQQEDSAVYLCASSLRTGSSPLHFGNGTRLTVT.

The chain joins TRBV6-2 or TRBV6-3 to TRBJ2-3; 11 nucleotides align to TRBD2. CDR1 MNHEY and CDR2 SVGEGT come from the germline V gene. Trimming cost V 0 bases and J 0 bases; bases outside gene matches: 8. The CDR3 is 19 residues long. The CDR3 loop reads CASSYSSSGRAPSTDTQYF. The DNA for the CDR3 is TGTGCCAGCAGTTACTCGAGTAGCGGGAGGGCCCCCAGCACAGATACGCAGTATTTT.

This chain connects TRBV28 to TRBJ2-2, with TRBD1 as a possible D gene (6 bases). There are 17 residues in the CDR3. In germline, CDR1 is MDHEN, CDR2 SYDVKM. Deletions cut 3 bases from V and 0 bases from J, with 14 bases between. The CDR3 is CASSFLGTLTNTGELFF. CDR3 DNA: TGTGCCAGCAGTTTTTTAGGGACACTAACGAACACCGGGGAGCTGTTTTTT.

V is TRBV23-1 and J is TRBJ2-7, with TRBD1 identical over 9 bases. TRBV23-1 is an open reading frame, and its role is uncertain. V lost 7 bases to trimming and J lost 3 bases; unmatched junction nucleotides: 19. CDR3 size: 18 residues. CDR3 region: CASNSDRGLHSRFYEQYF. Here the CDR3 DNA reads TGCGCCAGCAACTCGGACAGGGGACTTCATTCCCGTTTCTACGAGCAGTACTTC.